Each of the 15 T cell receptor beta chains below was sequenced from the same sample in a study of Ad26.COV2.S vaccination and SARS-CoV-2 variants (dated by TCRdb to the early 2020s). The time point label corresponds to: individuals recovered from natural SARS-CoV-2 infection. Receptors were amplified or captured by the immunoSEQ multiplex PCR assay. The table comes from immuneACCESS by way of TCRdb, which keeps in-frame sequences with V and J called. Part of the clones is missing from these tables; in studies checked, under half for an unresolved V gene and the rest for unknown reasons. The sample table contains about 350,000 clones; only one count was recorded for just over 90% of them. About 3.9% of the sample is in the top ten clones. Material: peripheral blood, obtained after recovery from COVID-19. Every receptor here comes from a human donor who had recovered from COVID-19.

This clone has more than one count but fewer than ten. The rearrangement joins TRBV10-3 to TRBJ2-5; D possibly uses TRBD1 or TRBD2 (5 bases each). CDR1 and CDR2 (germline): ENHRY, SYGVKD. V lost 10 bases and J 5 bases, leaving 17 bases between the germline ends. This CDR3 comprises 13 residues. The CDR3 region is CATTGRLEETQYF. The DNA for the CDR3 is TGTGCCACCACGGGGCGTTTGGAGGAGACCCAGTACTTC.

This clone was detected once. This sequence joins TRBV19 and TRBJ1-3; D is unclear. The CDR3 totals 14 residues. Trimming left V 6 bases short and J 2 bases short, with 11 bases between. CDR1 and CDR2 (germline): LNHDA, SQIVND (reference sequence). The CDR3 DNA follows: TGTGCCAGTAGCCCTCGAGGGCCTGGAAACACCATATATTTT. Its translation: CASSPRGPGNTIYF.

The rearrangement joins TRBV25-1 to TRBJ1-3, with 7 bases aligning to TRBD1. The CDR3 extends over 17 amino acids. CDR1 and CDR2 (germline): MGHDK, SYGVNS. V lost 2 bases and J lost 0; bases outside the gene matches: 7. CDR3 nucleotides: TGTGCCAGCAGTGAAAGCGGCAGGGGGTTCTCTGGAAACACCATATATTTT. Protein: CASSESGRGFSGNTIYF.

CDR3 loop: CASSYSGDPVHYGYTF. In DNA form, the CDR3 reads TGTGCCAGCAGTTACTCAGGGGACCCCGTTCACTATGGCTACACCTTC. The V and J genes are TRBV6-2 or TRBV6-3 and TRBJ1-2; tentatively, D is TRBD1 (5 bases). Germline V gene lookup returns CDR1 MNHEY and CDR2 SVGEGT. The CDR3 runs 16 residues. V lost 0 bases, J lost 3 bases, and 14 bases lay in between.

The genes are TRBV3-1 (or the pseudogene TRBV3-2) and TRBJ2-7, with D perhaps TRBD2 (6 bases). V shed 0 bases and J shed 3 bases, with 15 bases lying between them. Germline V CDR1 and CDR2: LGHDT, YNNKEL (reference sequence). This CDR3 has 16 residues. CDR3 sequence: CASSQDRLVGGYEQYF. CDR3 nucleotide sequence: TGTGCCAGCAGCCAAGACCGACTTGTGGGAGGCTACGAGCAGTACTTC.

The chain couples TRBV2 to TRBJ2-7; 10 bases line up with TRBD2. CDR3 length: 16 amino acids. With 5 bases clipped from V and 2 bases from J, the junction kept 9 bases outside the gene matches. From germline, CDR1 is SNHLY and CDR2 FYNNEI. Written as DNA, the CDR3 is TGTGCCAGCAGTCTAGCCCTAGCGGGGGCGACCTACGAGCAGTACTTC. This gives the protein CASSLALAGATYEQYF.

This clone was observed once. The chain combines TRBV21-1 with TRBJ2-7. TRBV21-1 is a recognized pseudogene. There are 14 residues in the CDR3. The CDR3 DNA is TGTGCCAGCAGCAAAGTTGGGAAATCCTACGAGCAGTACTTC. It is translated as CASSKVGKSYEQYF.

This sequence joins TRBV11-2 and TRBJ1-6; D gene unclear. This CDR3 is built from 13 residues. Trimming took 1 base from V and 7 from J, leaving 5 bases between them. The germline CDR1 and CDR2 sequences are SGHAT and FQNNGV. The CDR3 loop is CASSLAGNSPLHF. The CDR3 nucleotides are TGTGCCAGCAGCTTAGCCGGAAATTCACCCCTCCACTTT.

This chain uses TRBV10-3 with TRBJ1-1, with unresolved D. Trimming removed 7 bases at V and 0 bases at J, with 12 bases between. In germline, CDR1 is ENHRY, CDR2 SYGVKD. The CDR3 extends over 14 amino acids. The CDR3 region has the DNA TGTGCCATCAAGAACCCCGTCGTGAACACTGAAGCTTTCTTT. As protein: CAIKNPVVNTEAFF.

This chain connects TRBV18 to TRBJ1-1; a weak D match, TRBD1 (5 bases). Between the trimmed V and J ends, which lost 2 bases and 4 bases, there was a span of 11 bases. The CDR3 sequence is 14 residues long. The germline gives CDR1 KGHSH, CDR2 LQKENI. CDR3 coding DNA: TGTGCCAGCTCACCATTGACGGGGGGCACTGAAGCTTTCTTT. It is translated as CASSPLTGGTEAFF.

This sequence joins TRBV6-6 and TRBJ1-1; D is uncertain. V was cut by 2 bases and J by 0 bases, with 7 bases left in between. Germline V lookup: CDR1 MNHNY, CDR2 SVGAGI (reference sequence). The CDR3 spans 14 residues. The CDR3, as DNA: TGTGCCAGCAGTTACGGGCGGTTGAACACTGAAGCTTTCTTT. It codes for CASSYGRLNTEAFF.

The chain is built from TRBV19 and TRBJ1-5, with D unclear. Germline CDR1 and CDR2: LNHDA and SQIVND (reference sequence). This CDR3 is built from 16 residues. V lost 6 bases and J 0 bases, leaving 15 bases between the germline ends. The CDR3 loop is CASRKPGRNSNQPQHF. The DNA of the CDR3 is TGTGCCAGTAGGAAACCCGGACGGAATAGCAATCAGCCCCAGCATTTT.

The rearrangement joins TRBV9 to TRBJ2-1; D gene ambiguous. Germline values: CDR1 SGDLS, CDR2 YYNGEE. This CDR3 is built from 16 residues. V lost 0 bases and J lost 5, with 15 bases in between. The DNA of the CDR3 is TGTGCCAGCAGCGTAGCGAGCGCCCCCCATCACAATGAGCAGTTCTTC. It specifies CASSVASAPHHNEQFF.

The chain is built from TRBV6-2 or TRBV6-3 and TRBJ1-5; 7 bases are a match to TRBD1. This CDR3 comprises 16 residues. The germline V gene encodes CDR1 MNHEY and CDR2 SVGEGT. Losses at the gene ends were 5 bases for V and 1 base for J; bases not matched to a gene: 8. CDR3 nucleotide sequence: TGTGCCAGCAGTACCCGGACAGGATCAAGCAATCAGCCCCAGCATTTT. It encodes CASSTRTGSSNQPQHF.

V and J are TRBV5-1 and TRBJ2-1; 10 bases match TRBD1. With V trimmed by 3 bases and J by 13 bases, 4 bases remained unmatched. Per the germline V gene, CDR1 is SGHRS and CDR2 is YFSETQ. The CDR3 extends over 12 amino acids. In DNA form, the CDR3 reads TGCGCCAGCAGCTGGGACAGGGGCCTTCAGTTCTTC. It encodes CASSWDRGLQFF.